These T cell receptor beta chains were read from a single sample in a study of blood T cell repertoires in COVID-19. Sequencing was performed with immunoSEQ multiplex PCR; in TCRdb, only in-frame clones are kept and a portion is missing. The sample has around 72,000 clones; 80% to 85% are singletons. Sequencing was carried out using peripheral blood. Receptors were obtained from a woman aged 55-70 years with acute or convalescent COVID-19. Both conserved end residues are part of each CDR3. D genes are given only for firm matches. Expanded clones get a size class; other rows say once, few or many, or leave the size out.

abundance	d_gene	j_gene	v_gene	CDR3aa	CDR3nt
NA	TRBD1	TRBJ1-5	TRBV19	CASSPNTGGPQHF	TGTGCCAGTAGTCCCAACACAGGGGGGCCCCAGCATTTT
NA	TRBD1	TRBJ1-1	TRBV7-2	CASSFHRGTEAFF	TGTGCCAGCAGCTTTCACAGGGGCACTGAAGCTTTCTTT
few	NA	TRBJ1-1	TRBV6-2/TRBV6-3	CASSFDTEAFF	TGTGCCAGCAGTTTCGACACTGAAGCTTTCTTT
NA	NA	TRBJ1-1	TRBV7-9	CASSSTGKSAFF	TGTGCCAGCAGCTCCACAGGGAAGTCGGCTTTCTTT
NA	TRBD1	TRBJ2-7	TRBV19	CASSMVGQSQYF	TGTGCCAGTAGTATGGTGGGACAGTCGCAGTACTTC
NA	NA	TRBJ1-2	TRBV9	CAGRLGANYGYTF	TGTGCCGGGAGGCTGGGGGCTAACTATGGCTACACCTTC
few	NA	TRBJ2-3	TRBV5-1	CASSLTRFTDTQYF	TGCGCCAGCAGCCTAACTAGATTCACAGATACGCAGTATTTT
NA	NA	TRBJ1-1	TRBV2	CASSGRRVQNTEAFF	TGTGCCAGCAGTGGACGGCGGGTACAGAACACTGAAGCTTTCTTT
NA	NA	TRBJ1-4	TRBV10-1	CASPVRQGGATNEKLFF	TGCGCCAGCCCCGTCCGGCAGGGCGGAGCAACTAATGAAAAACTGTTTTTT
NA	TRBD2	TRBJ2-1	TRBV7-3	CASSLAGGYNEQFF	TGTGCCAGCAGTTTAGCGGGGGGGTACAATGAGCAGTTCTTC
NA	NA	TRBJ2-6	TRBV6-5	CASSKRESGANVLTF	TGTGCCAGCAGCAAACGCGAATCTGGGGCCAACGTCCTGACTTTC
NA	NA	TRBJ1-1	TRBV6-5	CASSSRGNTEAFF	TGTGCCAGCAGCTCCAGGGGGAACACTGAAGCTTTCTTT
NA	NA	TRBJ2-7	TRBV7-9	CASSLGWPSYEQYF	TGTGCCAGCAGCTTGGGCTGGCCCTCCTACGAGCAGTACTTC
NA	TRBD1	TRBJ2-6	TRBV15	CATTPGQGADGANVLTF	TGTGCCACCACTCCGGGACAGGGGGCTGACGGGGCCAACGTCCTGACTTTC
NA	NA	TRBJ2-1	TRBV30	CAWAPTSPAYNEQFF	TGTGCCTGGGCCCCTACTAGTCCCGCCTACAATGAGCAGTTCTTC
NA	NA	TRBJ1-5	TRBV5-4	CASSLVPDQPQHF	TGTGCCAGCAGCTTGGTTCCCGATCAGCCCCAGCATTTT
NA	TRBD2	TRBJ2-1	TRBV25-1	CASSGVWTSGGSYNEQFF	TGTGCCAGCAGCGGCGTATGGACTAGCGGGGGGTCCTACAATGAGCAGTTCTTC
NA	TRBD1	TRBJ2-3	TRBV9	CASSVATTGATDTQYF	TGTGCCAGCAGCGTAGCCACGACAGGGGCTACAGATACGCAGTATTTT
NA	NA	TRBJ1-1	TRBV7-2	CASSPRGQTYTEAFF	TGTGCCAGCAGCCCCCGTGGACAGACTTACACTGAAGCTTTCTTT
NA	TRBD1	TRBJ1-2	TRBV7-9	CASSLSGGNYGYTF	TGTGCCAGCAGCTTATCAGGGGGTAACTATGGCTACACCTTC
once	NA	TRBJ1-4	TRBV3-1/TRBV3-2	CASSQVPGEKLFF	TGTGCCAGCAGCCAAGTACCGGGTGAAAAACTGTTTTTT
NA	NA	TRBJ2-3	TRBV5-1	CASSSTVGGTDTQYF	TGCGCCAGCAGCTCGACGGTAGGGGGAACAGATACGCAGTATTTT
NA	NA	TRBJ2-4	TRBV2	CASSEALEVYRSKNIQYF	TGTGCCAGCAGTGAAGCGCTAGAGGTATACAGGTCCAAAAACATTCAGTACTTC
NA	NA	TRBJ1-1	TRBV10-3	CATQQGSTEAFF	TGTGCCACCCAGCAGGGGAGCACTGAAGCTTTCTTT
once	TRBD2	TRBJ2-1	TRBV10-3	CAISRLAGGSYNEQFF	TGTGCCATCAGCCGACTAGCGGGGGGGTCCTACAATGAGCAGTTCTTC
NA	TRBD1	TRBJ1-1	TRBV6-5	CASSNRGQGEAFF	TGTGCCAGCAGCAACAGGGGGCAGGGTGAAGCTTTCTTT
NA	NA	TRBJ1-3	TRBV6-6	CASSQTGDSGNTIYF	TGTGCCAGCAGTCAAACGGGAGACTCTGGAAACACCATATATTTT
NA	TRBD1	TRBJ1-5	TRBV19	CASSIQPMTGGRGNQPQHF	TGTGCCAGTAGTATTCAGCCCATGACAGGGGGCCGAGGCAATCAGCCCCAGCATTTT
NA	NA	TRBJ1-1	TRBV5-1	CASSLERRGTEAFF	TGCGCCAGCAGCCTAGAAAGACGAGGCACTGAAGCTTTCTTT
NA	NA	TRBJ1-5	TRBV2	CASRPAVGSNQPQHF	TGTGCCAGCAGGCCAGCGGTGGGGAGCAATCAGCCCCAGCATTTT
NA	NA	TRBJ1-1	TRBV5-1	CASSLGRGGTEAFF	TGCGCCAGCAGCTTGGGCAGGGGTGGCACTGAAGCTTTCTTT
NA	TRBD1	TRBJ1-2	TRBV7-2	CASSDSTGGSYGYTF	TGTGCCAGCAGCGACTCGACAGGGGGCAGCTATGGCTACACCTTC
once	TRBD1	TRBJ1-1	TRBV18	CASSPNTGANTEAFF	TGTGCCAGCTCACCAAATACAGGGGCGAACACTGAAGCTTTCTTT
NA	NA	TRBJ1-1	TRBV5-4	CASSETAGVVTEAFF	TGTGCCAGCAGCGAAACAGCAGGGGTGGTCACTGAAGCTTTCTTT
NA	NA	TRBJ1-1	TRBV5-6	CASSLGHPNTEAFF	TGTGCCAGCAGCTTGGGGCATCCGAACACTGAAGCTTTCTTT
NA	TRBD1	TRBJ2-3	TRBV10-3	CAISGPAGTGGRTDTQYF	TGTGCCATCAGTGGTCCAGCGGGGACAGGGGGTCGCACAGATACGCAGTATTTT
NA	TRBD1	TRBJ1-2	TRBV5-6	CASSPIIWTGGSNYGYTF	TGTGCCAGCAGCCCCATCATTTGGACAGGGGGCTCCAACTATGGCTACACCTTC